A selection of T cell receptor beta chains follows, all from one sample in a study of control samples from healthy donors and cancer patients. The repertoire was sequenced with immunoSEQ multiplex PCR; TCRdb's copy has only in-frame clones and lacks some. The sample has over 150,000 clones, 85% to 95% seen once. Specimen: blood. These receptor sequences come from a woman between 18 and 29 years old in good health. Both conserved end residues are part of each CDR3. Fields, in order: J gene, clone size, V gene, D gene, CDR3 DNA, CDR3 protein. A D gene is named only where the DNA matches it firmly. The size of a clone is reported for some rows only, either as once, few or many, or as a class for expanded clones.

>TRBJ1-4|once|TRBV6-1|.
TGTGCCAGCAGTGAAAACAGAGTTAATGAAAAACTGTTTTTT
CASSENRVNEKLFF
>TRBJ1-1|.|TRBV6-6|.
TGTGCCAGCGTCGTGGGATCTGAAGCTTTCTTT
CASVVGSEAFF
>TRBJ2-1|.|TRBV6-1|TRBD2
TGTGCCAGCAGTGGGGGAGCGGGAGGGCCGTACAATGAGCAGTTCTTC
CASSGGAGGPYNEQFF
>TRBJ1-3|.|TRBV28|TRBD1
TGTGCCAGCAGTACCCCAGCCGGGACAGGGGCCCCTGGAAACACCATATATTTT
CASSTPAGTGAPGNTIYF
>TRBJ2-7|.|TRBV5-6|.
TGTGCCAGCAGCTTGGGAGGCGGCCCCGAGCAGTACTTC
CASSLGGGPEQYF
>TRBJ1-4|.|TRBV12-3/TRBV12-4|TRBD1
TGTGCCAGCAGTACAGGGGGCGCAGAAAAACTGTTTTTT
CASSTGGAEKLFF
>TRBJ2-7|once|TRBV5-4|TRBD2
TGTGCCAGCAGCTTCGGGGGGGGCGACTACGAGCAGTACTTC
CASSFGGGDYEQYF
>TRBJ1-2|.|TRBV11-2|TRBD1
TGTGCCAGCAGCCGTTTAAGGGGGCAGTTAAACTATGGCTACACCTTC
CASSRLRGQLNYGYTF
>TRBJ2-7|.|TRBV7-6|.
TGTGCCAGCAGCGAGGGAATGGATTACGAGCAGTACTTC
CASSEGMDYEQYF
>TRBJ1-3|.|TRBV9|TRBD1
TGTGCCAGCAGCTTAGGGCAGGGGGCTGACACCATATATTTT
CASSLGQGADTIYF
>TRBJ2-3|.|TRBV9|.
TGTGCCAGCAGCGTAGCTACCCGCACAGATACGCAGTATTTT
CASSVATRTDTQYF
>TRBJ2-3|.|TRBV11-3|.
TGTGCCAGCAGCTTAGGGGCCGCCGCCGAGGATACGCAGTATTTT
CASSLGAAAEDTQYF
>TRBJ2-7|.|TRBV13|.
TGTGCCAGCAGCGGGAGCTCCTACGAGCAGTACTTC
CASSGSSYEQYF
>TRBJ2-3|once|TRBV7-2|.
TGTGCCAGCAGCTCCCAACGTACAGATACGCAGTATTTT
CASSSQRTDTQYF
>TRBJ1-1|.|TRBV4-1|TRBD1
TGCGCCAGCAGCCAAGTGGTACCCCTTCAGGGGGCTGGGACTGAAGCTTTCTTT
CASSQVVPLQGAGTEAFF
>TRBJ1-3|.|TRBV9|.
TGTGCCAGCAGCGACCGGACAGAGACCCCTTTTGGCGCCATATATTTT
CASSDRTETPFGAIYF
>TRBJ2-3|.|TRBV27|.
TGTGCCAGCAGTTTATTTAGGGGGGGGGAGACAGATACGCAGTATTTT
CASSLFRGGETDTQYF
>TRBJ1-1|.|TRBV9|.
TGTGCCAGCAGTACGACTCACACTGAAGCTTTCTTT
CASSTTHTEAFF
>TRBJ1-2|.|TRBV27|.
TGTGCCAGCAGTATGGGACGCTCCTATGGCTACACCTTC
CASSMGRSYGYTF
>TRBJ2-1|.|TRBV5-1|.
TGCGCCAGCAGCCCCGGCGGTTACAATGAGCAGTTCTTC
CASSPGGYNEQFF
>TRBJ1-1|.|TRBV18|TRBD1
TGTGCCAGCTCACTACAGGGGGCTGAAGCTTTCTTT
CASSLQGAEAFF
>TRBJ2-1|.|TRBV28|.
TGTGCCAGCAGGGACCTGGGCGAGCAGTTCTTC
CASRDLGEQFF
>TRBJ1-2|once|TRBV7-2|.
TGTGCCAGCAGCTTAGTTTCGATGGGATACGATGGCTACACCTTC
CASSLVSMGYDGYTF
>TRBJ1-2|.|TRBV11-2|TRBD1
TGTGCCAGCAGCTCGGGACAGTTTGAGGGCTACACCTTC
CASSSGQFEGYTF
>TRBJ1-1|.|TRBV4-2|.
TGTGCCAGCAGCCAAGATGGGGGGTCGGGGACGAACACTGAAGCTTTCTTT
CASSQDGGSGTNTEAFF
>TRBJ2-3|.|TRBV29-1|TRBD2
TGCAGCGTTGACGGGGGAGGCGGGGGGGCGGCAGATACGCAGTATTTT
CSVDGGGGGAADTQYF
>TRBJ1-3|.|TRBV11-3|.
TGTGCCAGCAGCCCGCGGACAGTCTCTGGAAACACCATATATTTT
CASSPRTVSGNTIYF
>TRBJ1-5|once|TRBV6-2/TRBV6-3|.
TGTGCCAGCAGTTGGACAGCAGATCAGCCCCAGCATTTT
CASSWTADQPQHF
>TRBJ1-5|.|TRBV15|TRBD1
TGTGCCACCAGCAGAGGAGGACAGGGATGGCAGCCCCAGCATTTT
CATSRGGQGWQPQHF
>TRBJ1-5|.|TRBV15|.
TGTGCCACCAGCAGCGAGAGTCAGCCCCAGCATTTT
CATSSESQPQHF
>TRBJ1-6|few|TRBV6-2/TRBV6-3|.
TGTGCCAGCAGCGGGGAGTGGTCCTCACCCCTCCACTTT
CASSGEWSSPLHF
>TRBJ1-6|once|TRBV19|.
TGTGCCAGTACCTCTTCCCCGTCCGCACCCCTCCACTTT
CASTSSPSAPLHF
>TRBJ1-1|once|TRBV21-1|.
TGTGCCAGCAGCGAAAGGGAGGGTCACTCCATGGCCTACCGAGGGAACACTGAAGCTTTCTTT
CASSEREGHSMAYRGNTEAFF
>TRBJ1-2|.|TRBV5-4|TRBD1
TGTGCCAGCAGCTTAGGTCCCGGGACAGGTGACTATGGCTACACCTTC
CASSLGPGTGDYGYTF
>TRBJ1-1|.|TRBV5-5|.
TGTGCCAGCAGCTTAAGGATGGGGGGAGAGAACACTGAAGCTTTCTTT
CASSLRMGGENTEAFF
>TRBJ1-1|.|TRBV2|.
TGTGCCAGCAGGGAAGACAGGTGGGGGAACACTGAAGCTTTCTTT
CASREDRWGNTEAFF
>TRBJ1-2|.|TRBV7-9|.
TGTGCCAGCAGCTTAGGACGGACCTATGGCTACACCTTC
CASSLGRTYGYTF